This is a list of T cell receptor beta chains from one sample in a study of yellow fever vaccine responses in identical twins. TCRdb re-called the RT-PCR reads with MiXCR, one entry per CDR3 protein. The sample includes approximately 7,200 distinct CDR3 sequences, around 84% seen only once; the top ten take 0.9% to 1.5%. The sample consisted of T cells from blood (PBMCs), unsorted or a sorted subset (not recorded which), taken before or after yellow fever vaccination (not recorded which). These receptor sequences come from a woman between 18 and 29 years old who received the yellow fever vaccine. The CDR3 runs from the conserved cysteine through the conserved F or W. Each record gives: CDR3 protein, CDR3 DNA, V gene, clone size, D gene, J gene. D genes are given only for firm matches. Size is omitted from some rows. Given values are once, few, many or a class for expanded clones.

CDR3aa: CASSIAGGRADTQYF
CDR3nt: TGTGCCAGCAGCATAGCGGGGGGGCGAGCAGATACGCAGTATTTT
v_gene: TRBV7-6
abundance: NA
d_gene: TRBD2
j_gene: TRBJ2-3

CDR3aa: CSYVGVGGELFF
CDR3nt: TGCAGCTATGTCGGGGTCGGCGGGGAGCTGTTTTTT
v_gene: TRBV29-1
abundance: NA
d_gene: NA
j_gene: TRBJ2-2

CDR3aa: CSASQGATGELFF
CDR3nt: TGCAGTGCTAGTCAGGGGGCCACCGGGGAGCTGTTTTTT
v_gene: TRBV20-1
abundance: NA
d_gene: TRBD1
j_gene: TRBJ2-2

CDR3aa: CASRTGSSAYEQYF
CDR3nt: TGTGCCAGCAGGACAGGGAGTAGCGCCTACGAGCAGTACTTC
v_gene: TRBV2
abundance: NA
d_gene: TRBD1
j_gene: TRBJ2-7

CDR3aa: CASRETGTSYEQYF
CDR3nt: TGTGCCAGCCGGGAGACAGGTACCTCCTACGAGCAGTACTTC
v_gene: TRBV12-3/TRBV12-4
abundance: NA
d_gene: NA
j_gene: TRBJ2-7

CDR3aa: CAGTGQGTPNEQFF
CDR3nt: TGTGCCGGGACGGGGCAGGGGACCCCTAATGAGCAGTTCTTC
v_gene: TRBV13
abundance: NA
d_gene: NA
j_gene: TRBJ2-1

CDR3aa: CASSSLRGPEEQYF
CDR3nt: TGTGCCAGCAGTTCTTTGCGGGGGCCGGAAGAGCAGTACTTC
v_gene: TRBV27
abundance: NA
d_gene: NA
j_gene: TRBJ2-7

CDR3aa: CASSYSGPRNIQYF
CDR3nt: TGTGCCAGCAGTTACTCGGGGCCTAGAAACATTCAGTACTTC
v_gene: TRBV6-5
abundance: NA
d_gene: NA
j_gene: TRBJ2-4

CDR3aa: CASSLTGRETQYF
CDR3nt: TGCGCCAGCAGCTTAACAGGGCGAGAGACCCAGTACTTC
v_gene: TRBV5-1
abundance: NA
d_gene: NA
j_gene: TRBJ2-5

CDR3aa: CASSEMSEGAESYGYTF
CDR3nt: TGCGCCAGCAGTGAGATGAGTGAGGGGGCGGAATCCTATGGCTACACCTTC
v_gene: TRBV10-1
abundance: NA
d_gene: TRBD1
j_gene: TRBJ1-2

CDR3aa: CASSQGSVYEQYF
CDR3nt: TGTGCCAGCAGCCAGGGATCCGTCTACGAGCAGTACTTC
v_gene: TRBV7-2
abundance: NA
d_gene: NA
j_gene: TRBJ2-7

CDR3aa: CASSLRPGPREGYTF
CDR3nt: TGTGCCAGCAGCCTCCGACCGGGACCGAGAGAGGGCTACACCTTC
v_gene: TRBV11-2
abundance: few
d_gene: NA
j_gene: TRBJ1-2

CDR3aa: CASSLVEQSLADTQYF
CDR3nt: TGCGCCAGCAGCTTGGTTGAACAGTCCCTCGCAGATACGCAGTATTTT
v_gene: TRBV5-1
abundance: NA
d_gene: NA
j_gene: TRBJ2-3

CDR3aa: CATKTGTSGNEQYF
CDR3nt: TGTGCCACCAAAACCGGGACTAGCGGTAACGAGCAGTACTTC
v_gene: TRBV19
abundance: NA
d_gene: TRBD2
j_gene: TRBJ2-7

CDR3aa: CASGGLAGLEQFF
CDR3nt: TGTGCCAGCGGCGGACTAGCGGGACTTGAGCAGTTCTTC
v_gene: TRBV11-2
abundance: NA
d_gene: TRBD2
j_gene: TRBJ2-1

CDR3aa: CASSLVGGGTSIGELFF
CDR3nt: TGTGCCAGCAGCTTAGTGGGCGGGGGGACGTCAATCGGGGAGCTGTTTTTT
v_gene: TRBV7-6
abundance: NA
d_gene: TRBD2
j_gene: TRBJ2-2

CDR3aa: CASSRGTILKDTF
CDR3nt: TGTGCCAGCAGCCGCGGGACAATCCTTAAGGACACCTTC
v_gene: TRBV5-6
abundance: few
d_gene: NA
j_gene: TRBJ1-2

CDR3aa: CASRRTGADYGYTF
CDR3nt: TGTGCCAGCAGAAGGACCGGAGCGGACTATGGCTACACCTTC
v_gene: TRBV12-3/TRBV12-4
abundance: once
d_gene: NA
j_gene: TRBJ1-2

CDR3aa: CASSERQGADTQYF
CDR3nt: TGTGCCAGCAGTGAACGTCAGGGGGCAGATACGCAGTATTTT
v_gene: TRBV2
abundance: NA
d_gene: TRBD1
j_gene: TRBJ2-3

CDR3aa: CASSPGMSTGQPQHF
CDR3nt: TGTGCCAGCAGCCCCGGGATGAGCACTGGACAGCCCCAGCATTTT
v_gene: TRBV11-3
abundance: NA
d_gene: NA
j_gene: TRBJ1-5

CDR3aa: CASSLDGNSNQPQHF
CDR3nt: TGTGCCAGCAGCTTGGACGGGAATAGCAATCAGCCCCAGCATTTT
v_gene: TRBV5-4
abundance: NA
d_gene: NA
j_gene: TRBJ1-5

CDR3aa: CSGSGNSHNEQFF
CDR3nt: TGCAGTGGCTCGGGCAATTCCCACAATGAGCAGTTCTTC
v_gene: TRBV20-1
abundance: NA
d_gene: NA
j_gene: TRBJ2-1

CDR3aa: CASSESWTSVAETQYF
CDR3nt: TGCGCCAGCAGTGAGTCCTGGACTAGCGTGGCAGAGACCCAGTACTTC
v_gene: TRBV10-1
abundance: NA
d_gene: TRBD2
j_gene: TRBJ2-5

CDR3aa: CASSLQGRNEQYF
CDR3nt: TGTGCCAGCTCACTTCAGGGGCGCAACGAGCAGTACTTC
v_gene: TRBV18
abundance: NA
d_gene: NA
j_gene: TRBJ2-7

CDR3aa: CASSPTGYRNEQFF
CDR3nt: TGTGCCAGCAGCCCAACAGGGTATCGGAATGAGCAGTTCTTC
v_gene: TRBV11-1
abundance: NA
d_gene: NA
j_gene: TRBJ2-1

CDR3aa: CASSVPSGRAHEQFF
CDR3nt: TGTGCCAGCAGCGTACCTAGCGGGAGGGCGCATGAGCAGTTCTTC
v_gene: TRBV11-2
abundance: few
d_gene: TRBD2
j_gene: TRBJ2-1

CDR3aa: CSASLRGSGYEQYF
CDR3nt: TGCAGTGCTAGTCTGCGCGGGAGTGGTTACGAGCAGTACTTC
v_gene: TRBV20-1
abundance: NA
d_gene: TRBD2
j_gene: TRBJ2-7

CDR3aa: CASSFGRENRETQYF
CDR3nt: TGCGCCAGCAGCTTTGGCAGGGAGAATAGAGAGACCCAGTACTTC
v_gene: TRBV5-1
abundance: NA
d_gene: NA
j_gene: TRBJ2-5

CDR3aa: CASRIGGAGTEAFF
CDR3nt: TGTGCCAGCAGAATAGGGGGGGCGGGCACTGAAGCTTTCTTT
v_gene: TRBV12-3/TRBV12-4
abundance: NA
d_gene: NA
j_gene: TRBJ1-1

CDR3aa: CASSSGTGGIYEQYF
CDR3nt: TGTGCCAGCAGTTCCGGGACAGGGGGCATCTACGAGCAGTACTTC
v_gene: TRBV6-5
abundance: NA
d_gene: TRBD1
j_gene: TRBJ2-7

CDR3aa: CASSFLTDTQYF
CDR3nt: TGTGCCAGCAGCTTTTTGACAGATACGCAGTATTTT
v_gene: TRBV7-9
abundance: NA
d_gene: NA
j_gene: TRBJ2-3

CDR3aa: CASSKGLAGNEQFF
CDR3nt: TGTGCCAGCAGTAAAGGACTAGCAGGCAATGAGCAGTTCTTC
v_gene: TRBV5-6
abundance: NA
d_gene: TRBD2
j_gene: TRBJ2-1

CDR3aa: CATSQAGRDTGELFF
CDR3nt: TGTGCCACCAGTCAGGCGGGAAGGGACACCGGGGAGCTGTTTTTT
v_gene: TRBV24-1
abundance: NA
d_gene: NA
j_gene: TRBJ2-2

CDR3aa: CASSAQVSVSEQYF
CDR3nt: TGTGCCAGCAGCGCGCAAGTGAGTGTCTCCGAGCAGTACTTC
v_gene: TRBV9
abundance: NA
d_gene: NA
j_gene: TRBJ2-7

CDR3aa: CASSFSEQYYEQYF
CDR3nt: TGTGCCAGCAGCTTTTCGGAGCAGTACTACGAGCAGTACTTC
v_gene: TRBV7-9
abundance: NA
d_gene: NA
j_gene: TRBJ2-7

CDR3aa: CASRIKRENNEQFF
CDR3nt: TGTGCCAGCAGAATTAAGCGGGAGAATAATGAGCAGTTCTTC
v_gene: TRBV11-2
abundance: NA
d_gene: TRBD2
j_gene: TRBJ2-1

CDR3aa: CASSFRPTRQEEQFF
CDR3nt: TGTGCCAGCAGTTTTAGGCCCACGCGCCAAGAGGAGCAGTTCTTC
v_gene: TRBV28
abundance: NA
d_gene: NA
j_gene: TRBJ2-1

CDR3aa: CASSKTSGQETQYF
CDR3nt: TGTGCCAGCAGTAAGACTAGCGGCCAAGAGACCCAGTACTTC
v_gene: TRBV11-3
abundance: NA
d_gene: TRBD2
j_gene: TRBJ2-5

CDR3aa: CSARDDRELEETQYF
CDR3nt: TGCAGTGCTAGAGATGACAGGGAGCTTGAGGAGACCCAGTACTTC
v_gene: TRBV20-1
abundance: NA
d_gene: TRBD1
j_gene: TRBJ2-5

CDR3aa: CASSFNWGQNIQYF
CDR3nt: TGTGCCAGCAGTTTTAATTGGGGACAAAACATTCAGTACTTC
v_gene: TRBV28
abundance: once
d_gene: NA
j_gene: TRBJ2-4

CDR3aa: CASSLIGVGGYTF
CDR3nt: TGTGCCAGCAGCTTAATAGGGGTTGGTGGCTACACCTTC
v_gene: TRBV7-6
abundance: few
d_gene: NA
j_gene: TRBJ1-2

CDR3aa: CASSLGQGSYTF
CDR3nt: TGTGCCAGCAGTTTAGGACAGGGCAGCTACACCTTC
v_gene: TRBV12-3/TRBV12-4
abundance: NA
d_gene: TRBD1
j_gene: TRBJ1-2

CDR3aa: CASSEWSWGLGRTDTQYF
CDR3nt: TGTGCCAGCAGTGAATGGTCGTGGGGACTAGGGAGGACAGATACGCAGTATTTT
v_gene: TRBV2
abundance: NA
d_gene: TRBD2
j_gene: TRBJ2-3

CDR3aa: CASSYSEDMGYTF
CDR3nt: TGTGCCAGCAGTTACTCAGAAGACATGGGCTACACCTTC
v_gene: TRBV6-2/TRBV6-3
abundance: NA
d_gene: NA
j_gene: TRBJ1-2

CDR3aa: CASSLGLRTDTQYF
CDR3nt: TGTGCCAGCAGCTTGGGACTGCGCACAGATACGCAGTATTTT
v_gene: TRBV7-2
abundance: few
d_gene: NA
j_gene: TRBJ2-3

CDR3aa: CASSPSGVITSYEQYF
CDR3nt: TGTGCCAGCAGCCCTAGCGGGGTTATAACCTCCTACGAGCAGTACTTC
v_gene: TRBV11-2
abundance: NA
d_gene: TRBD2
j_gene: TRBJ2-7

CDR3aa: CASSEQGPPRDGYTF
CDR3nt: TGTGCCAGCAGTGAACAGGGCCCCCCAAGAGATGGCTACACCTTC
v_gene: TRBV2
abundance: NA
d_gene: NA
j_gene: TRBJ1-2

CDR3aa: CASSQEGASHSYEQYF
CDR3nt: TGTGCCAGCAGCCAAGAAGGCGCCAGCCATTCCTACGAGCAGTACTTC
v_gene: TRBV4-2
abundance: NA
d_gene: NA
j_gene: TRBJ2-7

CDR3aa: CSASGSYNEQFF
CDR3nt: TGCAGTGCTAGCGGCTCCTACAATGAGCAGTTCTTC
v_gene: TRBV20-1
abundance: NA
d_gene: NA
j_gene: TRBJ2-1

CDR3aa: CASSRTHEQFF
CDR3nt: TGTGCCAGCAGCCGTACACATGAGCAGTTCTTC
v_gene: TRBV11-1
abundance: NA
d_gene: NA
j_gene: TRBJ2-1

CDR3aa: CASSSSGGETQYF
CDR3nt: TGTGCCAGCAGCTCTAGTGGGGGTGAGACCCAGTACTTC
v_gene: TRBV7-3
abundance: NA
d_gene: NA
j_gene: TRBJ2-5

CDR3aa: CATSDPTSRSSYNEQFF
CDR3nt: TGTGCCACCAGTGACCCCACTAGCCGGAGCTCCTACAATGAGCAGTTCTTC
v_gene: TRBV24-1
abundance: NA
d_gene: NA
j_gene: TRBJ2-1

CDR3aa: CASSFRQTSTDTQYF
CDR3nt: TGTGCCAGCAGCTTTCGACAGACCAGCACAGATACGCAGTATTTT
v_gene: TRBV5-4
abundance: NA
d_gene: NA
j_gene: TRBJ2-3

CDR3aa: CASEGTSGNTGELFF
CDR3nt: TGCGCCAGCGAAGGGACTAGCGGGAACACCGGGGAGCTGTTTTTT
v_gene: TRBV5-1
abundance: NA
d_gene: TRBD2
j_gene: TRBJ2-2